The clone carrying this T cell receptor (beta chain) was picked up many times. Its specificity is unknown. This sample is part of a study of T cells in Graves' hyperthyroidism and ophthalmopathy. Study-level background: Staff took peripheral blood when the initial diagnosis was made, before any treatment began. The study, taken as a whole, reports: Blood held most thyroid clonotypes expanded above 0.001 frequency.

The CDR3 loop spans 16 amino acids. Deletions cut 0 bases from V and 4 bases from J, with 13 bases between. The germline CDR1 and CDR2 sequences are MDHEN and SYDVKM. A patient was excluded if there was uncontrolled infection, other autoimmune disease, pregnancy or lactation. RNA transcripts served as the template for amplifying TCR beta CDR3 regions. The TCR CDR3 was amplified in a first-round RT-PCR using the HTBI primer set. TCRdb used MiXCR to reprocess the multiplex PCR reads, holding one entry per CDR3 protein. The data hold roughly 570,000 distinct CDR3 sequences, with approximately 14% observed a single time.

This sequence joins TRBV28 and TRBJ2-4; D is perhaps TRBD1 (6 bases). Source material: blood. This clonotype was sampled from a woman between 25 and 40 years old with Graves' hyperthyroidism. CDR3 sequence: CASSLWSSRGKNIQYF. In DNA form, the CDR3 reads TGTGCCAGCAGTTTATGGTCGTCCAGGGGTAAAAACATTCAGTACTTC.